This T cell receptor (beta chain) was captured in a study of cytomegalovirus exposure and HLA in healthy donors. Overall study findings and caveats: Donors belonging to an Asian-associated ancestry cluster reportedly showed fewer N-insertions in productive TCRs than the 666-donor mean, according to what a later analysis found. Most observed TCR sequences were rare, whereas some public TCRs were detected in many donors. Previously analyzed data showed that most TCR beta V segments were productive at a frequency of about 87% or about 30%.

Participants comprised healthy donors of bone marrow. A word on this clone: The antigen remains unidentified.

Per germline, CDR1 SEHNR and CDR2 FQNEAQ (reference sequence). CDR3 length equals 12 residues. Trimming removed 3 bases at V and 3 bases at J, with 5 bases between. The PCR made use of 60 Vbeta and 13 Jbeta primers. Measured with immunoSEQ multiplex PCR; TCRdb has only the in-frame clones, and not every one. The repertoire includes some 190,000 clones, roughly 9.4% of them detected once, and approximately 1.5% sits in the top ten. The sequencing input was PBMCs. The receptor was isolated from a woman between 25 and 40 years old in good health and CMV-seropositive. The chain combines TRBV7-9 with TRBJ1-1; D is ambiguous. CDR3 sequence (DNA): TGTGCCAGCAGCTTCGAGGACACTGAAGCTTTCTTT. Translated: CASSFEDTEAFF.